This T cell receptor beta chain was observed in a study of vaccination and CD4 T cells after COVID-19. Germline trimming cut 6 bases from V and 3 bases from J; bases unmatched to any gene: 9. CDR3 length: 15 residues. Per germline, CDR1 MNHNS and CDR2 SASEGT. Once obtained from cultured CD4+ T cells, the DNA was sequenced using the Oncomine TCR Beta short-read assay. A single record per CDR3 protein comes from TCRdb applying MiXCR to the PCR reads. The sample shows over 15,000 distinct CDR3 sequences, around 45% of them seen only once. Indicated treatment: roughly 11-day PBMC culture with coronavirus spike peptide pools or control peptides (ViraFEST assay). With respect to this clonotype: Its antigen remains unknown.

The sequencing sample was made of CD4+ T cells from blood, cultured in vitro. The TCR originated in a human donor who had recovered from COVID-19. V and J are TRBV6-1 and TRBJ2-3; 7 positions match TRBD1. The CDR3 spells CASSLRQGGTDTQYF. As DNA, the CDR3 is TGTGCCAGCAGCTTAAGACAGGGTGGTACAGATACGCAGTATTTT.